Sequencing of this TCR beta chain was carried out in a study of T cell responses to AZD1222 COVID-19 vaccine. V lost 2 bases and J 4 bases, leaving 9 bases between the germline ends. This CDR3 region has 14 residues. Germline CDR1 is SGHKS and CDR2 is YYEKEE (reference sequence). Generated by immunoSEQ multiplex PCR, the TCRdb table keeps only in-frame clones and is missing some. The sample records over 45,000 clones, 89% being singletons. The genes are TRBV5-5 and TRBJ2-2; possibly TRBD2 for D (6 bases). This TCR came from an adult who received the AZD1222 COVID-19 vaccine. Sequencing used peripheral blood, obtained 28 days after the second AZD1222 dose. In nucleotides, the CDR3 is TGTGCCAGCAGCTTTGGGGGGAGCACCGGGGAGCTGTTTTTT. This sequence encodes CASSFGGSTGELFF.